What follows is one T cell receptor (beta chain) and its context. Its matching antigen is unknown. The CDR3 consists of 13 residues. Germline V gene lookup returns CDR1 LNHNV and CDR2 YYDKDF (reference sequence). Trimming removed 3 bases at V and 11 bases at J, with 13 bases between. The protocol was immunoSEQ multiplex PCR, while the TCRdb copy is restricted to in-frame clones and leaves out a portion. Of under 2.5 million clones listed, 92% were seen once; the top ten hold about 0.41%. This record belongs to a study of shared clonotypes between healthy human individuals. Study-level information: Per-donor plates numbered three CD4 naive, three CD4 memory, two CD8 naive and one CD8 memory. Whole-study results and caveats: Sampling included only blood; tissue repertoires likely differ. Clonotype sharing levels among donors were expected to vary with sequencing depth. With several donors compared, around 5% of naive CD4 clonotypes were shared.

This clonotype was obtained from a man between 18 and 29 years old in good health. Some clones in this sample may be carry-over from other donors' samples. V gene TRBV15 combines with J gene TRBJ1-4; D call uncertain. The sequenced material came from naive CD4+ T cells from PBMCs. Subset defined: CD45RA+ positively selected. CDR3 amino acids: CATSSQRPGKLFF. In DNA, the CDR3 is TGTGCCACCAGCAGCCAACGACCCGGGAAACTGTTTTTT.